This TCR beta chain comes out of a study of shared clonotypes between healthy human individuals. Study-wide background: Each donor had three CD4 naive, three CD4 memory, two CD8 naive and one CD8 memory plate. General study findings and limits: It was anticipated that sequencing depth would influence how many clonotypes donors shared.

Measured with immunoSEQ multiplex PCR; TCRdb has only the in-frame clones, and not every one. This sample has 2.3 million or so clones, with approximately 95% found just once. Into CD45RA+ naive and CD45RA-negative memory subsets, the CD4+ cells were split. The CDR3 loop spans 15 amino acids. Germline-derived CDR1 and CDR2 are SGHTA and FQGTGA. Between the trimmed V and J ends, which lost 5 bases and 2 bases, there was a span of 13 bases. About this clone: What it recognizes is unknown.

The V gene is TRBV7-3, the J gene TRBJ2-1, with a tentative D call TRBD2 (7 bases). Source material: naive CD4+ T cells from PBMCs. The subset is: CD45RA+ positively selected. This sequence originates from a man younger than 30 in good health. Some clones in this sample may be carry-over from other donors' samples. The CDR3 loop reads CASSKQGGTYNEQFF. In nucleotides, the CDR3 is TGTGCCAGCAGCAAACAGGGAGGGACCTACAATGAGCAGTTCTTC.